Below are 10 T cell receptor beta chains sequenced from a single sample in a study of read filtering for tumor transcriptome and immune sequencing. From around 0.4 ug of RNA, a library with molecular barcoded alpha/delta and beta/gamma adaptors was made. TCRdb reprocessed the reads with MiXCR, giving one entry per CDR3 protein. The data hold about 50,000 distinct CDR3 sequences, with roughly 19% observed a single time. Sequenced: a population of CD138-negative cells sorted from bone marrow. All receptors come from a donor aged 40 or over with multiple myeloma.

In this sample, this clonotype turned up many times. This may come from a read error, since a much larger clone is one base off. This chain uses TRBV4-1 with TRBJ2-1; D remains unclear. The CDR3 totals 14 residues. Germline V lookup: CDR1 MGHRA, CDR2 YSYEKL. V dropped 1 base and J dropped 5 bases, with 9 bases sitting between them. CDR3 sequence reads: CASSQGFTDNEQFF. As DNA, the CDR3 is TGCGCCAGCAGCCAAGGTTTTACCGACAATGAGCAGTTCTTC.

This clonotype has a count of ten or more. V and J are TRBV7-8 and TRBJ2-7, with D possibly being TRBD2 (5 bases). CDR1 SGHVS and CDR2 FQNEAQ come from the germline V gene. The V end lost 0 bases, the J end lost 2 bases, and 5 bases lay between the germline ends. CDR3 length: 13 amino acids. The CDR3 DNA is TGTGCCAGCAGCTTAGCCGGGGCCTACGAGCAGTACTTC. Its protein is CASSLAGAYEQYF.

In this sample, this clonotype turned up many times. The chain uses TRBV27 and TRBJ2-2; TRBD1 agrees at 7 bases. This CDR3 has 14 residues. Per germline, CDR1 MNHEY and CDR2 SMNVEV (reference sequence). Trimming at V came to 6 bases and at J to 6 bases, leaving 7 bases not matched to a gene. The CDR3 DNA reads TGTGCCAGCAGCCGCTACAGGGGATCCGGGGAGCTGTTTTTT. Translated: CASSRYRGSGELFF.

This clonotype was counted ten times or more. The chain couples TRBV6-2 or TRBV6-3 to TRBJ2-3; D gene uncertain. Trimming cost V 0 bases and J 2 bases, with 9 bases left between them. Looked up from germline, CDR1 is MNHEY and CDR2 is SVGEGT. This CDR3 spans 15 amino acids. The CDR3 nucleotides read TGTGCCAGCAGTTACTCGAGGACCCCCACAGATACGCAGTATTTT. Protein product: CASSYSRTPTDTQYF.

This clonotype was observed at least ten times. J is TRBJ2-3 and V is TRBV20-1, with D possibly TRBD2 on 6 matching bases. V lost 3 bases and J 0 bases, leaving 16 bases between the germline ends. CDR3 length equals 16 residues. Germline V gene data show CDR1 as DFQATT and CDR2 as SNEGSKA (reference sequence). The CDR3 DNA reads as TGCAGTGCTAGCGGCCCTTGGGCGGGAAGCACAGATACGCAGTATTTT. It specifies CSASGPWAGSTDTQYF.

The chain joins TRBV18 to TRBJ2-3; 7 bases match TRBD1. Germline V gives CDR1 KGHSH, CDR2 LQKENI. V was pared by 3 bases and J by 4 bases, with 4 bases of the junction left unmatched. CDR3 size: 14 residues. The CDR3 here is CASSPETGSDTQYF. The DNA for the CDR3 is TGTGCCAGCTCACCCGAGACAGGGTCAGATACGCAGTATTTT.

This chain uses TRBV12-3 or TRBV12-4 with TRBJ2-2; TRBD2 agrees at 8 bases. J gave up 6 bases and V 5 bases, and 8 bases lay outside the gene matches. The CDR3 extends over 15 amino acids. CDR3 region: CASSQLSGGAGELFF. CDR3 bases: TGTGCCAGCAGTCAGTTATCCGGGGGGGCCGGGGAGCTGTTTTTT.

Worth noting for this clonotype: Being one base from a much bigger clone, this may be a read error. The V call is TRBV24-1, the J call TRBJ1-5, with 8 bases identical to TRBD1. Germline CDR1 KGHDR, CDR2 SFDVKD. This CDR3 is built from 13 residues. CDR3: CATTDRGNQPQRF. CDR3 DNA sequence: TGTGCCACCACAGACAGGGGCAATCAGCCCCAGCGTTTT.

Note on this clonotype: Given a far larger clone just one base away, this is likely a sequencing read error. The chain recombines TRBV7-9 with TRBJ1-4; D not resolved. The J call could be wrong; TRBJ2-3 is a better fit for the DNA end. CDR1 is SEHNR, CDR2 FQNEAQ, per germline (reference sequence). The CDR3 is 15 amino acids. CDR3 amino acids: CASSSHTARADTQYF. The CDR3 DNA is TGTGCCAGCAGCTCCCACACCGCTAGGGCAGATACGCAGTATTTT.

This clonotype was recorded a few times. The chain recombines TRBV19 with TRBJ1-5, with D maybe TRBD1 (6 bases). V was cut by 9 bases and J by 3 bases, with 12 bases left in between. Germline values: CDR1 LNHDA, CDR2 SQIVND (reference sequence). The CDR3 is made up of 13 amino acids. CDR3 region: CASEGGNNQPQHF. CDR3 bases: TGTGCCAGCGAAGGGGGAAACAATCAGCCCCAGCATTTT.